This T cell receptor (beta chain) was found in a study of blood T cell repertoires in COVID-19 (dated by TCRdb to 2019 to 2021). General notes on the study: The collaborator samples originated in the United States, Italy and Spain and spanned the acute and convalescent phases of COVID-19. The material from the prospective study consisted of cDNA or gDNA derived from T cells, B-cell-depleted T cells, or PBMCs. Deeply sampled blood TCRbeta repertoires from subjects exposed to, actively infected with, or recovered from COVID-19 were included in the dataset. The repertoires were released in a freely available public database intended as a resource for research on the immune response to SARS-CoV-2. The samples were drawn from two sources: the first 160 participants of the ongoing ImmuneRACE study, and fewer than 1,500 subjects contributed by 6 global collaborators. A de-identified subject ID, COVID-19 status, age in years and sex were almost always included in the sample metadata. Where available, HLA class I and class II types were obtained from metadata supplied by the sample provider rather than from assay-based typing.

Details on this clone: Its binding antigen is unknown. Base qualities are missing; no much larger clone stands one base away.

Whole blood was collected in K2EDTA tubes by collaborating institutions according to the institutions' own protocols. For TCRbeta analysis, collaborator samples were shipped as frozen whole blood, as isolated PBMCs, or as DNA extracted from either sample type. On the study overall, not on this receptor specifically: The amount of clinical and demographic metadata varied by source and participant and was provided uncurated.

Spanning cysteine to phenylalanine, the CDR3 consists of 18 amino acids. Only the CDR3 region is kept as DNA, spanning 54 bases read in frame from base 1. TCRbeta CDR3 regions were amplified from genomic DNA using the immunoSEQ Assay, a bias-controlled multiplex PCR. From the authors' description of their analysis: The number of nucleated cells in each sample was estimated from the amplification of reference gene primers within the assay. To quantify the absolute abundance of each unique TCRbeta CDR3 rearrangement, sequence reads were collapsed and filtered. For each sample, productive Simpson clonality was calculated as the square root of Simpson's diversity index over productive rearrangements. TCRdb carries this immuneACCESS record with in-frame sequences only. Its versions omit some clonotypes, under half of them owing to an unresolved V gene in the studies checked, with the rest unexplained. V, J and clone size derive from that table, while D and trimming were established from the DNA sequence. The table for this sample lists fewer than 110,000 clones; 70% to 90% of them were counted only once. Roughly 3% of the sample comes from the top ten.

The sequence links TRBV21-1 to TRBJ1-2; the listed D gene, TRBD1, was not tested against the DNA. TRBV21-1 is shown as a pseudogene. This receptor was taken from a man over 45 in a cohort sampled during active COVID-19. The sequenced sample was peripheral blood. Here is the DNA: TGTGCCAGCAGCAAAGTCCGGGACAGGGTCGCCCTAAAGGATGGCTACACCTTC. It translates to CASSKVRDRVALKDGYTF.